The 19 T cell receptor beta chains presented below share a single source sample, sequenced in a study of blood T cells in healthy people across ages (dated by TCRdb to the mid-2010s). The library was obtained by 5' RACE. The listed sequencing device is Illumina HiSeq 2500. A second roughly 6 to 12 cycle PCR used a sample-barcoded 5' primer and a J-beta primer mix. The public reads were reanalyzed by TCRdb: fastp trimming at Q25, MiXCR alignment, in-frame beta chains only. Rows matching on CDR3 protein sequence are summarized as one entry with the most common DNA and genes. A total of some 760,000 distinct CDR3 sequences appear in this sample, just under 25% of them only once. The ten most abundant clones make up under 4% of the sample. The same specimen was also included in a second study, on T cells of mothers and their children.

Sequencing was carried out using blood. All receptors come from a boy between 10 and 17 years old in good health.

The table lists this clonotype with many counts. The genes are TRBV18 and TRBJ2-1; TRBD2 matches 15 bases. Germline lookup yields CDR1 KGHSH and CDR2 LQKENI. The length of the CDR3 is 18 residues. Losses at the gene ends were 3 bases for V and 4 bases for J; bases not matched to a gene: 7. The CDR3 sequence is CASSPPGLAGGRYNEQFF. The CDR3 region has the DNA TGTGCCAGCTCACCCCCGGGACTAGCGGGAGGTCGGTACAATGAGCAGTTCTTC.

The V and J genes are TRBV12-3 or TRBV12-4 and TRBJ2-5; tentative D call: TRBD2 (5 bases). The DNA end is more similar to TRBJ2-7, so the J call may be wrong. The CDR3 is 14 amino acids. DNA of the CDR3: TGTGCCAGCAATACGGGAATGTCCTATGGCGAGCAGTACTTC. It yields the protein CASNTGMSYGEQYF.

The V call is TRBV6-1, the J call TRBJ2-2; unclear D gene. This CDR3 is 12 amino acids long. V lost 6 bases to trimming and J lost 7 bases, with 9 bases between them. Per germline, CDR1 MNHNS and CDR2 SASEGT. The CDR3 sequence: CASRKSVGELFF. For the CDR3, the DNA is TGTGCCAGCAGGAAGTCGGTCGGGGAGCTGTTTTTT.

The chain has TRBV5-1 and TRBJ2-4; TRBD1 matches 10 bases. This CDR3 is 15 amino acids long. V gave up 4 bases and J gave up 8 bases; unmatched junction bases: 9. CDR1 SGHRS and CDR2 YFSETQ come from the germline V gene. The CDR3 sequence: CASSPGTGDVDIQYF. The CDR3 nucleotides are TGCGCCAGCAGCCCCGGGACAGGGGATGTGGACATTCAGTACTTC.

The chain combines TRBV15 with TRBJ1-4; tentative D call: TRBD1 (6 bases). The V end lost 5 bases, the J end lost 3 bases, and 13 bases lay between the germline ends. This CDR3 is 15 amino acids long. Germline assignment: CDR1 LNHNV and CDR2 YYDKDF (reference sequence). This CDR3 reads CATSPFGGSNEKLFF. The CDR3 bases are TGTGCCACCAGCCCCTTTGGGGGCTCTAATGAAAAACTGTTTTTT.

This sequence joins TRBV29-1 and TRBJ2-5; 11 nucleotides agree with TRBD2. Germline V gene data show CDR1 as SQVTM and CDR2 as ANQGSEA. The J segment lost 8 bases and the V segment lost 4 bases, leaving 18 bases of the junction unmatched. CDR3 length: 17 amino acids. The CDR3 region has the DNA TGCAGCGTTGGGCTCTCGTGGCTAGCGGGAGGTCCGGAAACCCAGTACTTC. It yields the protein CSVGLSWLAGGPETQYF.

The chain combines TRBV3-1 with TRBJ1-6; no firm D call. Germline V gives CDR1 LGHDT, CDR2 YNNKEL (reference sequence). CDR3 length: 16 residues. V was trimmed by 3 bases and J by 6 bases, leaving 15 bases between them. The CDR3 loop reads CASSHGSGGSNSPLHF. The CDR3, as DNA: TGTGCCAGCAGCCACGGAAGTGGTGGGTCTAATTCACCCCTCCACTTT.

This clonotype was seen more than once but under ten times. The gene calls are TRBV7-2 and TRBJ2-2, with 7 nucleotides matching TRBD1. Germline V gene data show CDR1 as SGHTA and CDR2 as FQGNSA. The CDR3 sequence is 15 residues long. Germline trimming cut 5 bases from V and 4 bases from J; bases unmatched to any gene: 7. This CDR3 reads CASSPRTGGTGELFF. The CDR3 DNA is TGTGCCAGCAGCCCAAGGACAGGTGGCACCGGGGAGCTGTTTTTT.

A few counts support this clonotype. The chain couples TRBV20-1 to TRBJ2-4; D uncertain. The CDR3 is made up of 15 amino acids. V dropped 6 bases and J dropped 0 bases, with 15 bases sitting between them. The V gene's germline CDR1 is DFQATT and CDR2 SNEGSKA (reference sequence). CDR3 sequence: CSAPPGKLAKNIQYF. In DNA form, the CDR3 reads TGCAGTGCCCCCCCAGGCAAACTAGCCAAAAACATTCAGTACTTC.

A few counts support this clonotype. The genes are TRBV4-1 and TRBJ1-2, with D possibly TRBD1 on 6 matching bases. V was clipped by 2 bases and J by 1 base, with 11 bases between them. Germline CDR1 is MGHRA and CDR2 is YSYEKL. CDR3 length equals 15 residues. The CDR3: CASSQSNRDNYGYTF. The CDR3 DNA sequence: TGCGCCAGCAGCCAATCCAACAGGGATAACTATGGCTACACCTTC.

The V and J genes are TRBV12-3 or TRBV12-4 and TRBJ2-5; 8 bases map to TRBD2. This CDR3 spans 16 amino acids. The V gene end was trimmed by 7 bases and the J gene end by 4 bases; junction bases not matched to a gene: 14. The chain's CDR3 is CASTTGGVGVGETQYF. CDR3 nucleotide sequence: TGTGCCAGCACCACGGGGGGGGTAGGCGTCGGAGAGACCCAGTACTTC.

The sample holds a few counts of this clonotype. This chain joins TRBV6-1 and TRBJ1-6, with unresolved D. The CDR3 is 16 residues long. Trimming took 1 base from V and 7 from J, leaving 14 bases between them. Germline CDR1 MNHNS, CDR2 SASEGT. The CDR3 here is CASSEGLGPPNSPLHF. In nucleotides, the CDR3 is TGTGCCAGCAGTGAAGGACTTGGACCTCCCAATTCACCCCTCCACTTT.

CDR3 nucleotide sequence: TGTGCCAGCAGCCTCAGGACAGCTAATGAAAAACTGTTTTTT. Translated: CASSLRTANEKLFF. The chain uses TRBV6-5 and TRBJ1-4, with D perhaps matching TRBD1 (6 bases). CDR3 size: 14 residues. With 6 bases removed from V and 3 bases from J, the gap between germline ends came to 11 bases. Germline loops: CDR1 MNHEY, CDR2 SVGAGI.

The chain carries TRBV7-8 and TRBJ2-1; 8 bases match TRBD1. With 1 base clipped from V and 9 bases from J, the junction kept 8 bases outside the gene matches. This CDR3 has 15 residues. Germline loops: CDR1 SGHVS, CDR2 FQNEAQ. The CDR3 bases are TGTGCCAGCAGCTTAGGACAGGGGATCTTGGGTGAGCAGTTCTTC. Its translation is CASSLGQGILGEQFF.

Note on this clonotype: This likely comes from a read error, as the CDR3 has no conserved phenylalanine or tryptophan at its end. The chain is built from TRBV20-1 and TRBJ2-7; 8 bases map to TRBD2. The V gene's germline CDR1 is DFQATT and CDR2 SNEGSKA (reference sequence). The length of the CDR3 is 13 residues. The CDR3 nucleotides are TGCAGCGTGCGGGGGGTTAAGTCCTACGAGCAGTACTCC. Protein product: CSVRGVKSYEQYS.

This chain uses TRBV7-3 with TRBJ1-1; D not resolved. Trimming took 3 bases from V and 6 from J, leaving 14 bases between them. Germline loops: CDR1 SGHTA, CDR2 FQGTGA. CDR3 length equals 14 residues. The CDR3 loop is CASSLEGRSAEAFF. For the CDR3, the DNA is TGTGCCAGCAGCTTGGAGGGCCGGAGCGCTGAAGCTTTCTTT.

CDR3 in amino acids: CASSELGLDTGELFF. The CDR3 bases are TGTGCCAGCAGTGAGCTAGGGCTGGACACCGGGGAGCTGTTTTTT. This chain joins TRBV2 and TRBJ2-2; D is undetermined. The germline V and J ends were trimmed by 3 bases and 3 bases, with 11 bases remaining between them. Per germline, CDR1 SNHLY and CDR2 FYNNEI. The CDR3 extends over 15 amino acids.

The chain carries TRBV10-3 and TRBJ1-4; a weak D match, TRBD1 (5 bases). Germline values: CDR1 ENHRY, CDR2 SYGVKD. V was pared by 11 bases and J by 5 bases, with 18 bases between. The CDR3 consists of 14 residues. The CDR3 region has the DNA TGTGCCGTCCGTTCGGGGACGGTAAATGAAAAACTGTTTTTT. Its translation: CAVRSGTVNEKLFF.

The V call is TRBV29-1, the J call TRBJ2-3; D is unclear. Per the germline V gene, CDR1 is SQVTM and CDR2 is ANQGSEA. The CDR3 sequence is 13 residues long. V lost 8 bases, J lost 0 bases, and 12 bases lay in between. CDR3 sequence: CSLRWGSTDTQYF. CDR3 bases: TGCAGCCTGAGGTGGGGTAGCACAGATACGCAGTATTTT.